The next 14 T cell receptor beta chains were all read from a single sample in a study of blood T cells in healthy people across ages. The second PCR ran about 6 to 11 cycles with a sample-barcoded 5' primer and J-beta primers. Using its own MiXCR run on the 5' RACE reads, TCRdb lists one record per CDR3 protein. The sample yields approximately 1.5 million distinct CDR3 sequences, roughly two fifths seen once. The sequencing input was blood. These receptors came from a woman aged 18-29 years in good health.

Regarding this clonotype: Just one base apart from a much larger clone, this may be a read error. The chain joins TRBV25-1 to TRBJ2-1; D is perhaps TRBD1 (7 bases). This CDR3 contains 15 residues. Trimming removed 4 bases at V and 12 bases at J, with 22 bases between. Germline V gene lookup returns CDR1 MGHDK and CDR2 SYGVNS. The CDR3 coding sequence is TGTGCCAGCAGTGGAGGGGGCGCGGGGTCAGACCTGCAGTTCTTC. This encodes CASSGGGAGSDLQFF. Complete variable domain (other parts from reference TRBV25-1 and TRBJ2-1): EADIYQTPRYLVIGTGKKITLECSQTMGHDKMYWYQQDPGMELHLIHYSYGVNSTEKGDLSSESTVSRIRTEHFPLTLESARPSHTSQYLCASSGGGAGSDLQFFGPGTRLTVL.

The chain uses TRBV7-6 and TRBJ2-1, with TRBD2 matching 7 bases. Germline trimming cut 5 bases from V and 3 bases from J; bases unmatched to any gene: 13. In germline, CDR1 is SGHVS, CDR2 FNYEAQ. The CDR3 covers 17 residues. CDR3 bases: TGTGCCAGCAGCGCAGGTGGGGCGGGAGTTGGCTACAATGAGCAGTTCTTC. Translated: CASSAGGAGVGYNEQFF.

The rearrangement uses TRBV12-3 or TRBV12-4 and TRBJ2-4, with 7 bases that match TRBD1. The CDR3 consists of 17 residues. The junction had 15 bases not matched to a gene; V was cut back by 2 bases and J by 8 bases. CDR3 residues: CASSLSATGKMIDIQYF. The CDR3 bases are TGTGCCAGCAGTTTATCGGCGACAGGGAAAATGATTGACATTCAGTACTTC.

This clonotype was detected only a few times. The V gene is TRBV6-1, the J gene TRBJ2-5, with D possibly matching TRBD2 (6 bases). The CDR3 is 15 amino acids. V was cut by 1 base and J by 1 base, with 10 bases left in between. The V gene's germline CDR1 is MNHNS and CDR2 SASEGT. CDR3 residues: CASSEGIGGQETQYF. The CDR3 region has the DNA TGTGCCAGCAGTGAAGGAATCGGGGGCCAAGAGACCCAGTACTTC.

This clonotype was counted many times. J is TRBJ2-7 and V is TRBV20-1, with a tentative D call TRBD2 (5 bases). V shed 0 bases and J shed 1 base, with 13 bases lying between them. Looked up from germline, CDR1 is DFQATT and CDR2 is SNEGSKA (reference sequence). This CDR3 has 15 residues. The CDR3 region has the DNA TGCAGTGCTAGAGATCAGGACTCCTATTCCTACGAGCAGTACTTC. Translation gives CSARDQDSYSYEQYF.

For this clonotype: Germline is not matched at one junction end, which may reflect a read error. CDR3 sequence (DNA): TGTGCCATCAGTGGCCGAGGGGCCAACGTCCCGACTTTC. Its translation: CAISGRGANVPTF. J is TRBJ2-6 and V is TRBV10-3; D could derive from TRBD1 or TRBD2 (5 bases each). The CDR3 spans 13 residues. Germline loops: CDR1 ENHRY, CDR2 SYGVKD.

This chain's CDR3 is CASSQDILAGFDTDTQYF. CDR3 DNA sequence: TGTGCCAGCAGCCAAGATATCCTAGCGGGATTCGACACAGATACGCAGTATTTT. This rearrangement joins TRBV3-1 to TRBJ2-3; 9 positions match TRBD2. J lost 2 bases, V lost 0 bases, and 9 bases had no gene match. CDR1 LGHDT and CDR2 YNNKEL come from the germline V gene (reference sequence). The CDR3 sequence is 18 residues long.

This clonotype was seen only a few times. The chain joins TRBV4-1 to TRBJ1-1; D is perhaps TRBD1 (5 bases). The CDR3 sequence is 16 residues long. The V gene's germline CDR1 is MGHRA and CDR2 YSYEKL. V was shortened by 0 bases and J by 0 bases, with 11 bases between the two germline ends. The CDR3 is CASSQDWGRLNTEAFF. In DNA, the CDR3 is TGCGCCAGCAGCCAAGATTGGGGACGGTTGAACACTGAAGCTTTCTTT.

The count of this clonotype is one. The chain joins TRBV4-1 to TRBJ1-1; 7 bases line up with TRBD1. Trimming removed 2 bases from V and 5 bases from J; junction bases left unmatched: 11. Per the germline V gene, CDR1 is MGHRA and CDR2 is YSYEKL. The CDR3 is 16 residues long. The CDR3 spells CASSQPRQGGETEAFF. DNA for the CDR3: TGCGCCAGCAGCCAACCCCGACAGGGTGGGGAAACTGAAGCTTTCTTT.

This clonotype has only a few counts. The chain joins TRBV12-3 or TRBV12-4 to TRBJ2-7; D may match TRBD1 or TRBD2 (5 bases each). V dropped 3 bases and J dropped 6 bases, with 15 bases sitting between them. The CDR3 has 14 residues. The CDR3 DNA sequence: TGTGCCAGCAGTTTTAGGGACGGAGGTTCCGAGCAGTACTTC. Protein sequence: CASSFRDGGSEQYF.

This rearrangement joins TRBV27 to TRBJ2-6, with 8 bases identical to TRBD1. The germline V gene has CDR1 MNHEY and CDR2 SMNVEV (reference sequence). With V trimmed by 4 bases and J by 1 base, 3 bases remained unmatched. CDR3 length: 16 residues. The CDR3 here is CASSSRGHSGANVLTF. The CDR3 bases are TGTGCCAGCAGTTCCAGGGGGCATTCTGGGGCCAACGTCCTGACTTTC.

The gene calls are TRBV10-3 and TRBJ2-7; TRBD2 agrees at 9 bases. In germline, CDR1 is ENHRY, CDR2 SYGVKD. The CDR3 sequence is 13 residues long. V was pared by 8 bases and J by 7 bases, with 9 bases of the junction left unmatched. Here the CDR3 DNA reads TGTGCCATCGGGCTAGCGGGGATTTGGGAGCAGTACTTC. It codes for CAIGLAGIWEQYF.

The chain joins TRBV6-1 to TRBJ1-1; D may be TRBD1 (6 bases). Trimming shortened V by 1 base and J by 1 base, and 10 bases separated the two germline ends. CDR3 length equals 15 residues. The germline gives CDR1 MNHNS, CDR2 SASEGT. CDR3 loop: CASSEDGRGNTEAFF. For the CDR3, the DNA is TGTGCCAGCAGTGAAGACGGCAGGGGGAACACTGAAGCTTTCTTT.

The J gene is TRBJ2-3, the V gene TRBV12-3 or TRBV12-4; a weak D match, TRBD2 (5 bases). The CDR3 length is 15 residues. The germline V and J ends were trimmed by 3 bases and 4 bases, with 14 bases remaining between them. In DNA, the CDR3 is TGTGCCAGCAGTTTCGAGGGTTCTTCCCCAGATACGCAGTATTTT. This gives the protein CASSFEGSSPDTQYF.